These T cell receptor beta chains were read from a single sample in a study of blood T cell repertoires in COVID-19. Sequenced by immunoSEQ multiplex PCR; TCRdb stores in-frame clones only, minus some. The sample carries 200,000 to 300,000 clones, approximately 90% recorded once. The sample was peripheral blood. These receptors were collected from a man aged 55 to 70 who had recovered from COVID-19. CDR3s include the opening cysteine and the closing phenylalanine or tryptophan. D genes are given only for firm matches. Expanded clones are given a class, and other clones once, few, many or no size at all.

D gene,V gene,J gene,clone size,CDR3 DNA,CDR3 protein
TRBD2,TRBV11-2,TRBJ2-2,NA,TGTGCCAGCAGCCCCTGGGGGGGGAGGAACACCGGGGAGCTGTTTTTT,CASSPWGGRNTGELFF
NA,TRBV9,TRBJ2-2,NA,TGTGCCAGCCGGAGGGGAGTCGGGGAGCTGTTTTTT,CASRRGVGELFF
NA,TRBV18,TRBJ1-1,NA,TGTGCCAGCTCACCTGATATGGGGGGCACTGAAGCTTTCTTT,CASSPDMGGTEAFF
NA,TRBV2,TRBJ1-2,NA,TGTGCCAGCAGTGAAGGGGGCTACTATGGCTACACCTTC,CASSEGGYYGYTF
TRBD1,TRBV15,TRBJ1-4,NA,TGTGCCACCAGCAGAGGACAGGGAACCGAAAAACTGTTTTTT,CATSRGQGTEKLFF
NA,TRBV27,TRBJ1-6,NA,TGTGCCAGCAGTTTAGGGCAGGGGTGGAATTCACCCCTCCACTTT,CASSLGQGWNSPLHF
TRBD1,TRBV12-3/TRBV12-4,TRBJ1-2,once,TGTGCCAGCACTAAGACAGGGAGTCGAGGCTACACCTTC,CASTKTGSRGYTF
TRBD1,TRBV6-5,TRBJ1-6,few,TGTGCCAGCAGGGGGACAGGGGCTTATAATTCACCCCTCCACTTT,CASRGTGAYNSPLHF
TRBD1,TRBV3-1/TRBV3-2,TRBJ1-5,NA,TGTGCCAGCAGCCCTTGGACAGGGGAGCAGCCCCAGCATTTT,CASSPWTGEQPQHF
TRBD1,TRBV11-2,TRBJ1-5,few,TGTGCCAGCAGCTTAGATCTTATAGGGGGACAGACTTACAGCAATCAGCCCCAGCATTTT,CASSLDLIGGQTYSNQPQHF
NA,TRBV7-9,TRBJ1-5,few,TGTGCCAGCAGCTTAGAGGAGACGGTCGGAGGCAATCAGCCCCAGCATTTT,CASSLEETVGGNQPQHF
TRBD1,TRBV2,TRBJ1-2,NA,TGTGCCAGCAGTTGGGACAGGGTGGGTTCTAACTATGGCTACACCTTC,CASSWDRVGSNYGYTF
TRBD1,TRBV2,TRBJ1-1,NA,TGTGCCAGCACCCTACTAGGACAGGCTATGAACACTGAAGCTTTCTTT,CASTLLGQAMNTEAFF
TRBD2,TRBV7-2,TRBJ2-3,NA,TGTGCCAGCAGCTTGGCTCGGACTAGCGGGGGGGCCACAGATACGCAGTATTTT,CASSLARTSGGATDTQYF
NA,TRBV20-1,TRBJ1-1,NA,TGCAGTGCTTGGAGGTCCACTGAAGCTTTCTTT,CSAWRSTEAFF
TRBD1,TRBV19,TRBJ1-6,NA,TGTGCCAGTAGTATCGGGGACAGGAATAATTCACCCCTCCACTTT,CASSIGDRNNSPLHF
NA,TRBV10-2,TRBJ2-7,NA,TGCGCCAGCAGTGGCGATGGAGGGGTGCAGTACTTC,CASSGDGGVQYF
TRBD1,TRBV10-3,TRBJ2-7,once,TGTGCCATCAGTGAGCAAAAAGGATGGACAGGGGGTCGCACCTACGAGCAGTACTTC,CAISEQKGWTGGRTYEQYF
NA,TRBV7-6,TRBJ1-1,once,TGTGCCAGCAGCTTAGCCCAGACAGGACTTGCTTTCTTT,CASSLAQTGLAFF
NA,TRBV3-1/TRBV3-2,TRBJ2-5,NA,TGTGCCAGCAGCCAGAGACGGGGGATAAAAGAGACCCAGTACTTC,CASSQRRGIKETQYF
TRBD1,TRBV3-1/TRBV3-2,TRBJ2-5,NA,TGTGCCAGCAGCCTCGACGGGACAGGGGGAGAGACCCAGTACTTC,CASSLDGTGGETQYF
NA,TRBV7-2,TRBJ2-7,NA,TGTGCCAGCAGCCTAACCGGGACTCCATCCTACGAGCAGTACTTC,CASSLTGTPSYEQYF
TRBD1,TRBV7-8,TRBJ2-1,few,TGTGCCAGCAGCCAGCGGACAGGCTACAATGAGCAGTTCTTC,CASSQRTGYNEQFF
NA,TRBV10-2,TRBJ2-1,NA,TGCGCCAGCAGTGATGGGCAGGGCTCCTACAATGAGCAGTTCTTC,CASSDGQGSYNEQFF
TRBD1,TRBV7-9,TRBJ2-7,few,TGTGCCAGCAGCTTACGGAGACAGGGGCTCGAGCAGTACTTC,CASSLRRQGLEQYF
NA,TRBV4-1,TRBJ2-7,once,TGCGCCAGCAGCCTCCTGACAGGGAGGAGCTACGAGCAGTACTTC,CASSLLTGRSYEQYF